Below, 19 T cell receptor beta chains from the same sample are listed, as sequenced in a study of T cells in tuberculosis. Some clones are missing from TCRdb's copy, which holds only in-frame ones; the method was immunoSEQ multiplex PCR. The top ten hold approximately 8.2% of the sample, which has 25,000 to 35,000 clones, roughly 94% seen once. Sequencing was carried out using PBMCs. These receptors were taken from a donor aged 10-29 years with latent tuberculosis or without tuberculosis infection.

CDR3 sequence reads: CASSRDRLKNTEAFF. CDR3 in DNA: TGTGCCAGCAGCCGAGACAGGTTAAAGAACACTGAAGCTTTCTTT. The chain employs TRBV5-6 and TRBJ1-1, with a weak D call TRBD1 (6 bases). This CDR3 contains 15 residues. V was cut by 4 bases and J by 1 base, with 14 bases left in between. Germline CDR1 reads SGHDT; CDR2 reads YYEEEE.

The V and J genes are TRBV14 and TRBJ1-2; no clear D gene. CDR3 length: 12 residues. Deletions cut 6 bases from V and 7 bases from J, with 12 bases between. The germline gives CDR1 SGHDN, CDR2 FVKESK. The CDR3 reads CASSYDIFGYTF. The CDR3 bases are TGTGCCAGCAGTTACGACATTTTTGGCTACACCTTC.

The chain carries TRBV27 and TRBJ1-1, with D perhaps matching TRBD1 (5 bases). Per the germline V gene, CDR1 is MNHEY and CDR2 is SMNVEV (reference sequence). The CDR3 consists of 14 residues. Trimming removed 6 bases at V and 4 bases at J, with 15 bases between. CDR3: CASSNGGSTTEAFF. CDR3 DNA sequence: TGTGCCAGCAGCAATGGGGGGAGTACCACTGAAGCTTTCTTT.

This clone was picked up a small number of times. The chain joins TRBV5-1 to TRBJ2-5; 7 bases line up with TRBD1. This CDR3 contains 16 residues. V shed 0 bases and J 1 base; nucleotides not matched to a gene: 6. The germline gives CDR1 SGHRS, CDR2 YFSETQ. The CDR3 sequence is CASSLAGPGGQETQYF. In nucleotides, the CDR3 is TGCGCCAGCAGCTTGGCTGGGCCAGGGGGCCAAGAGACCCAGTACTTC.

This clone turned up a few times. V gene TRBV6-4 combines with J gene TRBJ2-7, with 7 bases that match TRBD1. The V and J ends lost 0 bases and 0 bases, in that order; junction bases with no gene match: 2. Germline CDR1 reads MRHNA; CDR2 reads SNTAGT. This CDR3 contains 15 residues. The CDR3 bases are TGTGCCAGCAGTGACTCACAGGGGACCTCCTACGAGCAGTACTTC. This encodes CASSDSQGTSYEQYF.

This clone was found once. The chain recombines TRBV13 with TRBJ2-1, with no clear D. The germline V and J ends were trimmed by 0 bases and 9 bases, with 12 bases remaining between them. CDR1 is PRHDT and CDR2 is FYEKMQ in the germline V gene (reference sequence). CDR3 length: 14 amino acids. The CDR3 nucleotides are TGTGCCAGCAGCTTAGGCCAAGAGTCGGGTGAGCAGTTCTTC. Its protein is CASSLGQESGEQFF.

This clone was counted once. This chain connects TRBV5-5 to TRBJ1-5, with TRBD1 matching over 8 bases. The CDR3 runs 14 residues. CDR1 and CDR2 from the germline V gene are SGHKS and YYEKEE (reference sequence). V was clipped by 5 bases and J by 6 bases; unmatched bases: 7. The CDR3 bases are TGTGCCAGCAGTCCTCAGGGGGCGCGTCAGCCCCAGCATTTT. Translated, it gives CASSPQGARQPQHF.

The V call is TRBV4-1, the J call TRBJ1-1; no firm D call. This CDR3 region has 16 residues. The germline V gene encodes CDR1 MGHRA and CDR2 YSYEKL. Trimming took 4 bases from V and 4 from J, leaving 19 bases between them. This chain's CDR3 is CASSLTLIAGSTEAFF. The CDR3, as DNA: TGCGCCAGCAGCCTTACGCTAATTGCAGGTAGCACTGAAGCTTTCTTT.

The chain recombines TRBV30 with TRBJ1-2; D uncertain. V shed 4 bases and J shed 4 bases, with 10 bases lying between them. In germline, CDR1 is GTSNPN, CDR2 SVGIG (reference sequence). The CDR3 loop spans 12 amino acids. CDR3 region: CAWMGGSYGYTF. The CDR3 bases are TGTGCCTGGATGGGAGGGAGCTATGGCTACACCTTC.

As DNA, the CDR3 is TGCGCCAGCAGCCATCTTGTCCTAGCCAAAAACATTCAGTACTTC. The encoded protein is CASSHLVLAKNIQYF. The V and J genes are TRBV4-1 and TRBJ2-4; unclear D gene. The CDR3 has 15 amino acids. Germline assignment: CDR1 MGHRA and CDR2 YSYEKL. Trimming took 3 bases from V and 0 from J, leaving 9 bases between them.

The V and J genes are TRBV7-9 and TRBJ1-4, with TRBD1 as a possible D gene (5 bases). This CDR3 has 12 residues. Germline CDR1 SEHNR, CDR2 FQNEAQ (reference sequence). Trimming stripped 11 bases from V and 8 bases from J, with 15 bases between. This CDR3 is CAFLGEEEKLFF. DNA of the CDR3: TGTGCCTTTCTAGGGGAAGAAGAAAAACTGTTTTTT.

The CDR3 region is CASSLHRARGRNYGYTF. The CDR3 nucleotides are TGTGCCAGCAGTTTACATCGGGCCAGGGGGCGTAACTATGGCTACACCTTC. The chain is built from TRBV27 and TRBJ1-2; 8 nucleotides line up with TRBD1. With 2 bases clipped from V and 1 base from J, the junction kept 9 bases outside the gene matches. The CDR3 length is 17 residues. Looked up from germline, CDR1 is MNHEY and CDR2 is SMNVEV (reference sequence).

The rearrangement links TRBV5-1 to TRBJ1-1; D gene unclear. Trimming pared 0 bases from V and 5 bases from J, leaving 14 bases between. Germline V gene data show CDR1 as SGHRS and CDR2 as YFSETQ. This CDR3 contains 15 residues. The CDR3 nucleotides are TGCGCCAGCAGCTTGGGAGGTCGGTTGGAAACTGAAGCTTTCTTT. This gives the protein CASSLGGRLETEAFF.

The V gene is TRBV18, the J gene TRBJ1-2; weak D call: TRBD1 (5 bases). The CDR3 is 14 amino acids. CDR1 KGHSH and CDR2 LQKENI come from the germline V gene. The V gene lost 6 bases and the J gene lost 0 bases, with 11 bases spanning the gap. The CDR3 bases are TGTGCCAGCTCCCCAGGGCCGACTAACTATGGCTACACCTTC. It encodes CASSPGPTNYGYTF.

The chain joins TRBV18 to TRBJ1-1; D is ambiguous. CDR3 length equals 14 residues. Germline loops: CDR1 KGHSH, CDR2 LQKENI. Trimming took 6 bases from V and 1 from J, leaving 12 bases between them. This CDR3 is CASSRERSNTEAFF. In DNA form, the CDR3 reads TGTGCCAGCTCCCGGGAGAGATCGAACACTGAAGCTTTCTTT.

The chain recombines TRBV6-6 with TRBJ2-7; 10 nucleotides align to TRBD1. The CDR3 runs 16 residues. V lost 2 bases to trimming and J lost 0 bases; unmatched junction nucleotides: 4. Germline V gives CDR1 MNHNY, CDR2 SVGAGI (reference sequence). CDR3 sequence (DNA): TGTGCCAGCAGTTACCCAGGACAGGGGGGCTCCTACGAGCAGTACTTC. It is translated as CASSYPGQGGSYEQYF.

The genes are TRBV7-9 and TRBJ2-2; TRBD2 might be the D (6 bases). The ends were cut back, 1 base at V and 3 bases at J, with 21 bases in the middle. This CDR3 has 19 residues. The germline CDR1 and CDR2 sequences are SEHNR and FQNEAQ (reference sequence). CDR3 loop: CASSLGWGRKYGDTGELFF. Written as DNA, the CDR3 is TGTGCCAGCAGCTTAGGATGGGGGAGGAAGTATGGTGACACCGGGGAGCTGTTTTTT.

The J gene is TRBJ2-5, the V gene TRBV29-1, with 8 bases lining up with TRBD1. CDR3 length equals 13 residues. Trimming at V came to 3 bases and at J to 4 bases, leaving 4 bases not matched to a gene. From germline, CDR1 is SQVTM and CDR2 ANQGSEA. The CDR3 DNA sequence: TGCAGCGTTGAGGCGCAGGGGGCAGAGACCCAGTACTTC. It encodes CSVEAQGAETQYF.

The chain uses TRBV27 and TRBJ1-2; 9 bases line up with TRBD1. J was trimmed by 5 bases and V by 6 bases; bases with no gene match: 7. Germline CDR1 reads MNHEY; CDR2 reads SMNVEV (reference sequence). The CDR3 consists of 14 residues. This CDR3 is CASRGDRDGYGYTF. The CDR3, as DNA: TGTGCCAGCAGGGGGGACAGGGACGGATATGGCTACACCTTC.